The sequence of this T cell receptor (beta chain) was determined in a study of somatic mutations in cytotoxic T cells in rheumatoid arthritis. Profiling relied on immunoSEQ multiplex PCR, and the TCRdb table lists in-frame clones only, not all of them. The sample contains some 20,000 clones, under 85% of which appear only once. This clone appeared once. The clonotype comes from an adult with rheumatoid arthritis. The sample comprised CD8+ T cells sorted from blood.

CDR3 region: CASSRADGTTDTQYF. The CDR3 DNA sequence: TGTGCCAGCAGTCGAGCGGACGGGACCACAGATACGCAGTATTTT. The V and J genes are TRBV6-6 and TRBJ2-3; tentatively, D is TRBD1 or TRBD2 (5 bases each). Between the trimmed V and J ends, which lost 5 bases and 2 bases, there was a span of 14 bases. Germline assignment: CDR1 MNHNY and CDR2 SVGAGI (reference sequence). The CDR3 consists of 15 residues.